This TCR beta chain was sequenced for a study of cytomegalovirus exposure and HLA in healthy donors. Donors were nominally healthy when sampled, though unrecorded immune exposures were likely. Primers for the PCR totalled 60 Vbeta and 13 Jbeta. TCRdb's table, derived via immunoSEQ multiplex PCR, lists solely in-frame clones and lacks some. Among about 150,000 clones listed, around 65% were seen once. Sequences were obtained from PBMCs. This receptor was taken from a woman between 25 and 40 years old in good health and CMV-seropositive.

CDR3 amino acids: CASSATDSLGTQYF. For the CDR3, the DNA is TGTGCCAGCAGCGCGACGGACTCTCTGGGTACGCAGTATTTT. The chain links TRBV9 to TRBJ2-3, with D tentatively TRBD2 (5 bases). CDR1 is SGDLS, CDR2 YYNGEE, per germline. The CDR3 runs 14 residues. V was trimmed by 3 bases and J by 8 bases, leaving 16 bases between them.